This TCR beta chain appears in the sequencing data of a study of blood T cell repertoires in COVID-19 (dated by TCRdb to the early 2020s). In the study overall: The collaborator samples originated in the United States, Italy and Spain and spanned the acute and convalescent phases of COVID-19. The prospective study material was composed of cDNA or gDNA derived from T cells, B-cell-depleted T cells, or PBMCs. Deeply sampled blood TCRbeta repertoires from subjects exposed to, actively infected with, or recovered from COVID-19 were included in the dataset. The repertoires were released in a freely available public database intended as a resource for research on the immune response to SARS-CoV-2. Samples came from the ongoing ImmuneRACE study (first 160 participants) plus 1,254 subjects from 6 global collaborators. Sample metadata almost always included a de-identified subject ID, COVID-19 status, age in years and sex. HLA class I and class II types, where available, came from metadata supplied by the sample provider rather than from assay-based typing.

Samples from volunteer blood donors who had recovered from COVID-19 were contributed by a second Seattle source. The collaborating institutions used their own protocols to collect whole blood in K2EDTA tubes. For TCRbeta analysis, collaborator samples were shipped as frozen whole blood, as isolated PBMCs, or as DNA extracted from either sample type. TCRbeta CDR3 regions were amplified from genomic DNA by means of the immunoSEQ Assay, a bias-controlled multiplex PCR. Per the authors' processing: The number of nucleated cells in each sample was estimated from the amplification of reference gene primers within the assay. To quantify the absolute abundance of each unique TCRbeta CDR3 rearrangement, sequence reads were collapsed and filtered. For each sample, productive Simpson clonality was calculated by taking the square root of Simpson's diversity index across productive rearrangements. This immuneACCESS table, as held by TCRdb, lists in-frame sequences with V and J called but not all clones. Of the missing ones, under half trace to an unresolved V gene in checked studies; the others have no known cause. For V, J and clone size, that table is used; D and trimming come from the DNA. Within this sample are fewer than 350,000 clones, with around 87% of them counted one time only. Approximately 8% of the sample is in the top ten clones.

Points the paper makes about the study in general: How much clinical and demographic metadata was included differed by source and by participant, and the metadata was provided uncurated.

As regards this clone: The antigen it binds to is not known. Nothing much larger sits one base from this clone, and base qualities are not available.

Relative to germline, V is missing 1 base and J is missing 7 bases, with 4 bases of the junction outside any gene match. From the cysteine through the phenylalanine, the CDR3 covers 15 amino acids. The CDR3 DNA has 45 bases and is translated from base 1. As encoded in the germline V gene, CDR1 is KGHSH while CDR2 is LQKENI. This clonotype originated in a woman aged 45-59 years who had recovered from COVID-19. Sequenced input: peripheral blood. The sequence is built from TRBV18 and TRBJ2-1, and TRBD1 matches 10 of the central bases. CDR3 protein: CASSPRQGADNEQFF. The bases are TGTGCCAGCTCACCACGACAGGGGGCTGATAATGAGCAGTTCTTC.